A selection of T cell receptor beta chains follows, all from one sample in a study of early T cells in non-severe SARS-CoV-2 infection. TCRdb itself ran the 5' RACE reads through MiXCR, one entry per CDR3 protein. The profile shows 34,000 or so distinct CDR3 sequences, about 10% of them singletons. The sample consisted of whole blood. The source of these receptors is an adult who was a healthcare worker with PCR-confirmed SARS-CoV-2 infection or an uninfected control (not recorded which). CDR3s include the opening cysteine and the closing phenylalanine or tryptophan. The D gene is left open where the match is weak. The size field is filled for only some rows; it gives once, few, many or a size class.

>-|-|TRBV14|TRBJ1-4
TGTGCCAGCAGCCCCAGGGCCCAGGACGCCAAGCGAGAAAAACTGTTTTTT
CASSPRAQDAKREKLFF
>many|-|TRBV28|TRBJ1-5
TGTGCCAGCAGTTTTCCCGTGGATTTTAGCAATCAGCCCCAGCATTTT
CASSFPVDFSNQPQHF
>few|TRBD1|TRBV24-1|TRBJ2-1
TGTGCCACCAGTTATACAGGGGATGAGCAGTTCTTC
CATSYTGDEQFF
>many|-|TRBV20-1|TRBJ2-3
TGCAGTGCTACCGAGGGGCTAGCCCCTGTCACAGATACGCAGTATTTT
CSATEGLAPVTDTQYF
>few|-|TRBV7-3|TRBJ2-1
TGTGCCAGCAGCCCCGGAGGCGGGTTCAGCTCCTACAATGAGCAGTTCTTC
CASSPGGGFSSYNEQFF
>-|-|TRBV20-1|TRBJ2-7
TGCAGTGCCGAACGACCCATCCTCTACGAGCAGTACTTC
CSAERPILYEQYF
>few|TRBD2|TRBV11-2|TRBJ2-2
TGTGCCAGCAGCTTTGCGGGGGGCCCCCCCGACACCGGGGAGCTGTTTTTT
CASSFAGGPPDTGELFF
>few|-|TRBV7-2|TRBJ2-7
TGTGCCAGCAGCTTCGTCCCAGGGAACGAGCAGTACTTC
CASSFVPGNEQYF
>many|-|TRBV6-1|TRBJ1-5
TGTGCCAGCAGCCTCCCGGGGTCCGGGGGCAATCAGCCCCAGCATTTT
CASSLPGSGGNQPQHF
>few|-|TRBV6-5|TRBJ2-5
TGTGCCAGCCGTGGACCTAAACAAGAGACCCAGTACTTC
CASRGPKQETQYF
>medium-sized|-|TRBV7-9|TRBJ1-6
TGTGCCAGCAGCTTAGAGCAGGTTCGGTCACCCCTCCACTTT
CASSLEQVRSPLHF
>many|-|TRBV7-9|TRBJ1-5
TGTGCCAGCAGCTTAGCGAGTGTTGGTTCCCAGCATTTT
CASSLASVGSQHF
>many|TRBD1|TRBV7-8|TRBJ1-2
TGTGCCACCGGGGACAGGGGAATAACTTATGGCTACACCTTC
CATGDRGITYGYTF
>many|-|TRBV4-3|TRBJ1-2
TGCGCCAGCAGCCAAGAACCAGGGTCCAACTATGGCTACACCTTC
CASSQEPGSNYGYTF
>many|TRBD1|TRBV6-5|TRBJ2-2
TGTGCCAGCAGTTACCGACAGGGTGATCCCGGGGAGCTGTTTTTT
CASSYRQGDPGELFF
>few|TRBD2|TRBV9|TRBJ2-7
TGTGCCAGCAGCCCCCGGGGGTGGGAGGGAAGCGAGCAGTACTTC
CASSPRGWEGSEQYF
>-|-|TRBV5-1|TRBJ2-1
TGCGCCAGCAGCTTGGCCCCAGGGGATTACAATGAGCAGTTCTTC
CASSLAPGDYNEQFF
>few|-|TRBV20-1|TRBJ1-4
TGCAGTGCTGACATCAGCGGGGCTTTT
CSADISGAF
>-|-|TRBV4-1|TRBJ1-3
TGCGCCAGCAGCCAATCCGGGACCTTGGACACCATATATTTT
CASSQSGTLDTIYF
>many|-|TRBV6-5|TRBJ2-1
TGTGCCAGCAGTTCCGGTTACAATGAGCAGTTCTTC
CASSSGYNEQFF
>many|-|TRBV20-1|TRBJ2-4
TGCAGTGCTAGAGATTGGATTCGAGCAGGCCAAAACATTCAGTACTTC
CSARDWIRAGQNIQYF
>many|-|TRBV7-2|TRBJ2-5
TGTGCCAGCAGCTTAGTGTCGGGAACAGAGACCCAGTACTTC
CASSLVSGTETQYF
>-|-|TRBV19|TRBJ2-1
TGTGCCAGTAGTATGCCCAGCGGGCCCTACAATGAGCAGTTCTTC
CASSMPSGPYNEQFF
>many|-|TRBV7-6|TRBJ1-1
TGTGCCAGCAGTTCGAGAGACACTGAAGCTTTCTTT
CASSSRDTEAFF
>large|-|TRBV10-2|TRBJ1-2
TGCGCCAGCAGTGAGTCCGGGGGCTACACCTTC
CASSESGGYTF
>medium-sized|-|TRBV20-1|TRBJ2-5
TGCAGTGCTAGATTGGGGGCAAGGGCAGGCCAGTACTTC
CSARLGARAGQYF
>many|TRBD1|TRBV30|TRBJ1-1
TGTGCCTGGAAAAACTCCAGGGGGCGGACTGAAGCTTTCTTT
CAWKNSRGRTEAFF
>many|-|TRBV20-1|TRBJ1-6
TGCAGTGCGGAAGGGACGCCTAATTCACCCCTCCACTTT
CSAEGTPNSPLHF
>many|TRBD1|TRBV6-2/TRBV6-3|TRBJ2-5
TGTGCCAGCAGAAGGGGACAGGGTGGATCAGAGACCCAGTACTTC
CASRRGQGGSETQYF
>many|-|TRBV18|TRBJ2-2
TGTGCCAGCTCACCACCACCAGGGTCGGGCACCGGGGAGCTGTTTTTT
CASSPPPGSGTGELFF
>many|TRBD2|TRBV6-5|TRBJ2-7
TGTGCCAGGATAACTAGACTAGCGGGGGAAACCTACGAGCAGTACTTC
CARITRLAGETYEQYF
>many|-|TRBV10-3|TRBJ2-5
TGTGCCATCAGTGGGAGGGGGGACGAGACCCAGTACTTC
CAISGRGDETQYF
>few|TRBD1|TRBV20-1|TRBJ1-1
TGCAGTGCTAGGGGTGGGACAGGGGTCATGAACACTGAAGCTTTCTTT
CSARGGTGVMNTEAFF
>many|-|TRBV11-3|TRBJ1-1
TGTGCCAGCAGCTTGGTGGCACAGTCTGAAGCTTTCTTT
CASSLVAQSEAFF
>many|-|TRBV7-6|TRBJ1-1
TGTGCCAGCAGCTTATTCGAGGGTCTGAACACTGAAGCTTTCTTT
CASSLFEGLNTEAFF
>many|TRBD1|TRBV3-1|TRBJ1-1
TGTGCCAGCAGCCCCCTGGCCGGGACAGGCATGAACACTGAAGCTTTCTTT
CASSPLAGTGMNTEAFF
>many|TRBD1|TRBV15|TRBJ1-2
TGTGCCACCAGCAGCAACAGGGGGCCGGACTATGGCTACACCTTC
CATSSNRGPDYGYTF
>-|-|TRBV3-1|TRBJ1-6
TGTGCCAGCAGCCAACTCGGGACGGCGCGTTCACCCCTCCACTTT
CASSQLGTARSPLHF
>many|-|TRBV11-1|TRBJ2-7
TGTGCCAGCAGCTTATGGGCGGAGGGCTACGAGCAGTACTTC
CASSLWAEGYEQYF
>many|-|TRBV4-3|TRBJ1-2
TGCGCCAGCAGCCAAGTGGCCGTAGGAGCTAACTATGGCTACACCTTC
CASSQVAVGANYGYTF
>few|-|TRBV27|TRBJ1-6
TGTGCCAGCAGTCCCCCCCCCCGGGGACGTGACTGGAGTTCACCCCTCCACTTT
CASSPPPRGRDWSSPLHF
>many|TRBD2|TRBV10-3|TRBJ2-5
TGTGCCATCAGACCTAGCGGTACAGAGACCCAGTACTTC
CAIRPSGTETQYF
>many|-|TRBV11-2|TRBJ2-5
TGTGCCAGCAGCGTGGACTACCAAGAGACCCAGTACTTC
CASSVDYQETQYF
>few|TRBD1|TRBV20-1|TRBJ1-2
TGCAGTGCTAAACCCGGGACAGGGGGCATCTATGGCTACACCTTC
CSAKPGTGGIYGYTF
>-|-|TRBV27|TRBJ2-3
TGTGCCAGCAGTCTAACAAGACCCCCCACAGATACGCAGTATTTT
CASSLTRPPTDTQYF
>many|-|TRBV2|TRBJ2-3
TGTGCCAGCAGTGAGTCAGTGACTGGAGATACGCAGTATTTT
CASSESVTGDTQYF
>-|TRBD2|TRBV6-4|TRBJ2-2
TGTGCCAGCAGTCCTAGCGGGGAGTTCCGGGGGACCGGGGAGCTGTTTTTT
CASSPSGEFRGTGELFF
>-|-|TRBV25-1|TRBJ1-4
TGTGCCAGCAGTGAATTGGATATTGATGAAAAACTGTTTTTT
CASSELDIDEKLFF
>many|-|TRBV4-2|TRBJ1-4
TGTGCCAGCAGCCAAGAGGCTGCAACAAATGAAAAACTGTTTTTT
CASSQEAATNEKLFF
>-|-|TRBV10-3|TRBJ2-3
TGTGCCATCAGCAGCGGACGGGGGCATGATACGCAGTATTTT
CAISSGRGHDTQYF
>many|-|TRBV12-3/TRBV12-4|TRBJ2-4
TGTGCCACCTCAGCCAAAAACATTCAGTACTTC
CATSAKNIQYF